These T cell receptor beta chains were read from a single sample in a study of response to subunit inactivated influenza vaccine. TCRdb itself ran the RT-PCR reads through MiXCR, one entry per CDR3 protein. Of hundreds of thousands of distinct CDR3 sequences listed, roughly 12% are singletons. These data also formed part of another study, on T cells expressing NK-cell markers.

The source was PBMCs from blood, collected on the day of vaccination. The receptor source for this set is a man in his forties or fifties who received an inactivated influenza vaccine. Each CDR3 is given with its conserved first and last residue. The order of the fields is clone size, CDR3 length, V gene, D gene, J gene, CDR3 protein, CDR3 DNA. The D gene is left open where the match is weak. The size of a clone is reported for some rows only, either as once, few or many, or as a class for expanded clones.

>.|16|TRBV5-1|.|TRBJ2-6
CASSRGEFSGANVLTF
TGCGCCAGCAGTAGGGGGGAATTCTCTGGGGCCAACGTCCTGACTTTC
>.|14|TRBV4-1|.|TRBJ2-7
CASSQVIGGFEQYF
TGCGCCAGCAGCCAAGTTATTGGGGGTTTCGAGCAGTACTTC
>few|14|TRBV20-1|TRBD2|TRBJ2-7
CSALAGGPKDLRYF
TGCAGTGCTCTAGCGGGAGGGCCTAAGGATTTGCGGTACTTC
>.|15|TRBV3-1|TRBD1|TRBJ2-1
CASSPSTGFNNEQFF
TGTGCCAGCAGCCCCTCGACAGGGTTTAACAATGAGCAGTTCTTC
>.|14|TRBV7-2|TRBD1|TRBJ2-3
CASSHDREADTQYF
TGTGCCAGCAGCCACGACAGGGAAGCAGATACGCAGTATTTT
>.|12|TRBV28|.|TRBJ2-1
CATDDRYNEQFF
TGTGCCACCGACGACAGGTACAATGAGCAGTTCTTC
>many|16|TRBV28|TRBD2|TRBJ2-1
CASSGGWGTSSNEQFF
TGTGCCAGCAGTGGGGGGTGGGGGACTAGCAGCAATGAGCAGTTCTTC
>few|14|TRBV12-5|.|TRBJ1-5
CASGNRQHNQPQHF
TGTGCTAGTGGTAACCGACAGCACAATCAGCCCCAGCATTTT
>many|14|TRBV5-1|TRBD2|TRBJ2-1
CASSPPTSGNEQFF
TGCGCCAGCAGCCCACCGACTAGCGGGAATGAGCAGTTCTTC
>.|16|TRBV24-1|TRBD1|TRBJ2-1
CATSEPSGGRGREQFF
TGTGCCACCAGTGAACCTTCAGGGGGCCGGGGTCGTGAGCAGTTCTTC
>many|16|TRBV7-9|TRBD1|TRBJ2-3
CASRTPRGQRTDTQYF
TGTGCCAGCAGAACTCCAAGGGGACAGCGCACAGATACGCAGTATTTT
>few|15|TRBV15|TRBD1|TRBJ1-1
CATWEGRRGHTEAFF
TGTGCCACCTGGGAGGGTCGCAGGGGGCACACTGAAGCTTTCTTT